This T cell receptor (beta chain) was recorded in a study of blood T cell repertoires in COVID-19. Study context: Material from acute and convalescent COVID-19 was sourced from the United States, Italy and Spain. The cDNA or gDNA used as material had been derived from T cells, B-cell-depleted T cells, or PBMCs.

The CDR3 has 16 amino acids. The junction had 4 bases not matched to a gene; V was cut back by 0 bases and J by 0 bases. Germline CDR1 is SGHRS and CDR2 is YFSETQ. In the original analysis: Using reference gene primer amplification, nucleated cell counts were estimated. The repertoire was sequenced with immunoSEQ multiplex PCR; TCRdb's copy has only in-frame clones and lacks some. V, J and clone size derive from that table, while D and trimming were established from the DNA sequence. The top ten clones hold 0.8% of a sample with over 250,000 clones, approximately 85% of them seen once. The sequence derives from a young woman with acute or convalescent COVID-19. The chain links TRBV5-1 to TRBJ1-1; 8 nucleotides line up with TRBD1. Sample: peripheral blood. The CDR3 nucleotides are TGCGCCAGCAGCTTGGTGCAGGGGGCCATGAACACTGAAGCTTTCTTT. It codes for CASSLVQGAMNTEAFF.